This is a list of T cell receptor beta chains from one sample in a study of blood T cell repertoires in COVID-19. Data came from immunoSEQ multiplex PCR; TCRdb stores just in-frame clones and leaves some out. The sample yields 150,000 or so clones, about 86% seen once. Sample: peripheral blood. Source of these receptors: a woman between 55 and 75 years old with acute or convalescent COVID-19. Each CDR3 is given without its conserved first and last residue.

TRBJ1-4 TRBV7-2 ASSLVGQGTEKLF
TRBJ2-7 TRBV7-9 ASSARQGVYYEQY
TRBJ2-2 TRBV29-1 SATGQGLNTGELF
TRBJ1-2 TRBV6-5 ASSPGLSYGYT
TRBJ1-2 TRBV12-3/TRBV12-4 ASSADREHGYT
TRBJ1-2 TRBV3-1/TRBV3-2 ASRARGGVDGYT
TRBJ1-1 TRBV9 ASSVGGSTEAF
TRBJ2-2 TRBV7-3 ASSQTGGGTGELF
TRBJ2-3 TRBV7-9 ASSSSGGTDTQY
TRBJ1-6 TRBV7-2 ASSFSRQNSPLH
TRBJ1-1 TRBV5-4 ASSLGQTNTEAF
TRBJ2-7 TRBV7-8 ASSTGTGAGQY
TRBJ1-1 TRBV28 ASSLPHREIGTEAF
TRBJ1-5 TRBV4-2 ASSRHRTGDGQPQH
TRBJ1-2 TRBV12-3/TRBV12-4 ASSPQGNYGYT
TRBJ1-1 TRBV6-5 ASSLGQGVNTEAF
TRBJ2-7 TRBV4-3 ASSQEGGLPYEQY
TRBJ2-1 TRBV18 ASSPRRPGGPGDEQF
TRBJ1-5 TRBV29-1 SVQGQGADSNQPQH
TRBJ2-1 TRBV10-2 ASRRGGAGDEQF
TRBJ1-4 TRBV5-1 ASSLEQGGEKLF
TRBJ1-1 TRBV10-1 ASSPEGVKTEAF